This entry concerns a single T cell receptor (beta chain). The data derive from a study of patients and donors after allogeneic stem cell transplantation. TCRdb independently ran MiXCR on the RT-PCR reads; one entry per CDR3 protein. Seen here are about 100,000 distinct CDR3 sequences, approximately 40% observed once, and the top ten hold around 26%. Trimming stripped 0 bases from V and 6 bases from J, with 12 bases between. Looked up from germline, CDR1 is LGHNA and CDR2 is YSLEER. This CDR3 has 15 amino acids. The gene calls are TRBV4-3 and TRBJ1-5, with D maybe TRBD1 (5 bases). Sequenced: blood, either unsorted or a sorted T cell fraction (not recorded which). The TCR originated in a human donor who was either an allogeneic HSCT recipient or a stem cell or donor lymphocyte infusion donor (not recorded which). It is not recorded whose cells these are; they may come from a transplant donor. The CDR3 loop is CASSQDRDGGQPQHF. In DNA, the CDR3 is TGCGCCAGCAGCCAAGATAGAGATGGGGGTCAGCCCCAGCATTTT.